The present T cell receptor beta chain was sequenced within a study of T cells in Graves' hyperthyroidism and ophthalmopathy. Participants, patients aged 18 to 65, had newly diagnosed hyperthyroidism with a duration under 2 months. General study points: With a median lead of 6.5 months before onset, the model predicted ophthalmopathy. Most clonotypes that expanded in the thyroid above 0.001 also showed up in blood.

TCR beta CDR3 region amplification was performed from RNA transcripts. With the HTBI primer set, the TCR CDR3 went through a first round of RT-PCR. MiXCR was run by TCRdb on the multiplex PCR reads, yielding one entry per CDR3 protein. Seen here are some 360,000 distinct CDR3 sequences, around 14% observed once, and the top ten hold around 10%. This clonotype came up many times. Antigen unknown. Germline V gene sequence: CDR1 LGHDT, CDR2 YNNKEL (reference sequence). CDR3 length: 13 residues. V lost 0 bases and J lost 11, with 13 bases in between. Sequencing used blood. The TCR originated in a woman aged 55-70 years with Graves' hyperthyroidism. This chain joins TRBV3-1 and TRBJ1-1; D remains unclear. DNA for the CDR3: TGTGCCAGCAGCCAAGAGGGCGCCTACGTGGCTTTCTTT. Translated: CASSQEGAYVAFF. The full variable domain, rest sourced from reference TRBV3-1 and TRBJ1-1, is DTAVSQTPKYLVTQMGNDKSIKCEQNLGHDTMYWYKQDSKKFLKIMFSYNNKELIINETVPNRFSPKSPDKAHLNLHINSLELGDSAVYFCASSQEGAYVAFFGQGTRLTVV.